This TCR beta chain was sequenced for a study of blood T cell repertoires in COVID-19. Germline-derived CDR1 and CDR2 are SQVTM and ANQGSEA. The CDR3 spans 14 residues. Losses at the gene ends were 6 bases for V and 1 base for J; bases not matched to a gene: 9. The protocol was immunoSEQ multiplex PCR, while the TCRdb copy is restricted to in-frame clones and leaves out a portion. The repertoire holds about 480,000 clones, with roughly 90% as singletons. The sample taken for sequencing was peripheral blood. V is TRBV29-1 and J is TRBJ2-7, with 7 bases that match TRBD1. This receptor was obtained from a woman aged 30 to 39 with acute or convalescent COVID-19. The CDR3 loop reads CSVGDRRDSYEQYF. For the CDR3, the DNA is TGCAGCGTGGGGGACAGACGAGATTCCTACGAGCAGTACTTC.